This T cell receptor beta chain was sequenced for a study of Ad26.COV2.S vaccination and SARS-CoV-2 variants. In the study overall: Donor participated within the Ad26.COV2.S arm of the COV1001 trial.

General study points: Individuals receiving vaccine had higher spike-specific TCR breadth than placebo recipients did.

To note about this clone: Its antigen is still unknown.

Described treatment: 15 to 20 received Ad26.COV2.S at low or high dose, single or two shots; several received placebo; per-sample allocation not given. On day 63 after the first injection, vaccine and placebo recipients gave samples. TCRdb's copy holds only in-frame clones and misses some; the assay was immunoSEQ multiplex PCR. The sample contains hundreds of thousands of clones, 65% to 90% of which appear only once. The clonotype originates from a person aged 18-65 years who received the Ad26.COV2.S COVID-19 vaccine or a placebo. Material: peripheral blood, obtained in a trial of Ad26.COV2.S vaccine versus placebo.

The chain's CDR3 is CASSLGGGLGAPNTIYF. CDR3 nucleotide sequence: TGTGCCAGCAGCTTAGGGGGGGGCCTCGGTGCCCCGAACACCATATATTTT. The chain uses TRBV7-2 and TRBJ1-3; D possibly corresponds to TRBD1 (6 bases). Germline V gives CDR1 SGHTA, CDR2 FQGNSA. V was cut by 1 base and J by 7 bases, with 20 bases left in between. CDR3 length: 17 amino acids.